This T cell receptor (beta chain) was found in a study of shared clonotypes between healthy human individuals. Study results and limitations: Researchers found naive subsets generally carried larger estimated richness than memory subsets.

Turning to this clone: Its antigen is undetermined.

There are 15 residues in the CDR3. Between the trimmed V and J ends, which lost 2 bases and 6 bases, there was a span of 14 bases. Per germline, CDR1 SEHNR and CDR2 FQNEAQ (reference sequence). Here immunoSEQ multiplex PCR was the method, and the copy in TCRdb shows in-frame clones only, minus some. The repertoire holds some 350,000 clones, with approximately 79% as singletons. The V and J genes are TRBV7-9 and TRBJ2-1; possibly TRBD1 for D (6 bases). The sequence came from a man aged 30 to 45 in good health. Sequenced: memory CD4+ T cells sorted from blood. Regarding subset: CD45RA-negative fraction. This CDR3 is CASSLWGGQTNEQFF. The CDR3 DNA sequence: TGTGCCAGCAGCTTATGGGGCGGACAGACCAATGAGCAGTTCTTC. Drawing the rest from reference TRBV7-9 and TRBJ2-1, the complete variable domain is DTGVSQNPRHKITKRGQNVTFRCDPISEHNRLYWYRQTLGQGPEFLTYFQNEAQLEKSRLLSDRFSAERPKGSFSTLEIQRTEQGDSAMYLCASSLWGGQTNEQFFGPGTRLTVL.